The 16 T cell receptor beta chains presented below share a single source sample, sequenced in a study of shared clonotypes between healthy human individuals. Only CD45RO-negative cells positively selected for CCR7 counted as naive CD8 cells, so terminally differentiated effector memory CD45RA+ cells were excluded. The repertoire was sequenced with immunoSEQ multiplex PCR; TCRdb's copy has only in-frame clones and lacks some. The table records some 2.1 million clones, over 85% of them present only once. The specimen was naive CD8+ T cells from PBMCs. These receptors all come from a man between 18 and 35 years old in good health. Some clones in this sample may be carry-over from other donors' samples.

This clone appeared a single time. The CDR3 DNA reads TGTGCCAGCAGTTGGGCGGGACCAGGATACGAGCAGTACTTC. This gives the protein CASSWAGPGYEQYF. The chain employs TRBV27 and TRBJ2-7, with a possible D match to TRBD2 (6 bases). The germline V gene has CDR1 MNHEY and CDR2 SMNVEV (reference sequence). Trimming took 4 bases from V and 4 from J, leaving 14 bases between them. The CDR3 is made up of 14 amino acids.

The V call is TRBV30, the J call TRBJ2-1; D is unclear. CDR1 and CDR2 from the germline V gene are GTSNPN and SVGIG (reference sequence). This CDR3 has 14 residues. The V end was cut by 0 bases, the J end by 2 bases, with 8 bases between. CDR3 DNA sequence: TGTGCCTGGAGTGTGGGCAAACCCTACAATGAGCAGTTCTTC. It yields the protein CAWSVGKPYNEQFF. The full variable domain, in which reference TRBV30 and TRBJ2-1 provide the parts outside the CDR3, is SQTIHQWPATLVQPVGSPLSLECTVEGTSNPNLYWYRQAAGRGLQLLFYSVGIGQISSEVPQNLSASRPQDRQFILSSKKLLLSDSGFYLCAWSVGKPYNEQFFGPGTRLTVL.

This chain connects TRBV5-1 to TRBJ2-3; TRBD2 matches 10 bases. CDR3 length: 16 residues. V was pared by 2 bases and J by 4 bases, with 7 bases of the junction left unmatched. The germline gives CDR1 SGHRS, CDR2 YFSETQ. CDR3 bases: TGCGCCAGCAGCTTATTAGCGGGAGGCCCCTCAGATACGCAGTATTTT. Amino acids: CASSLLAGGPSDTQYF.

About this clone: This specimen includes other DNA sequences encoding the same CDR3. This chain links TRBV27 with TRBJ2-1, with TRBD2 matching 9 bases. CDR3 length equals 13 residues. The germline gives CDR1 MNHEY, CDR2 SMNVEV (reference sequence). V gave up 6 bases and J gave up 6 bases; unmatched junction bases: 3. The CDR3 region is CASSLAGSNEQFF. DNA of the CDR3: TGTGCCAGCAGCCTAGCGGGAAGCAATGAGCAGTTCTTC.

The V gene is TRBV7-8, the J gene TRBJ1-4, with D perhaps TRBD1 (5 bases). Germline V gene data show CDR1 as SGHVS and CDR2 as FQNEAQ. V dropped 0 bases and J dropped 14 bases, with 22 bases sitting between them. The CDR3 contains 16 residues. The CDR3 region has the DNA TGTGCCAGCAGCTTAGCGACAGTAACGAACTGGTCTCCCCTGTTTTTT. Translated: CASSLATVTNWSPLFF.

J is TRBJ1-2 and V is TRBV7-9; D remains unclear. Per the germline V gene, CDR1 is SEHNR and CDR2 is FQNEAQ (reference sequence). This CDR3 is built from 15 residues. V was trimmed by 5 bases and J by 2 bases, leaving 15 bases between them. The DNA of the CDR3 is TGTGCCAGCAGCCCCCCCTACACCGTAAACTATGGCTACACCTTC. Protein: CASSPPYTVNYGYTF.

The gene calls are TRBV30 and TRBJ2-5; D unclear. Matching the DNA end better, TRBJ2-7 makes the J call doubtful. Germline CDR1 and CDR2: GTSNPN and SVGIG (reference sequence). The CDR3 totals 16 residues. The chain's CDR3 is CAWRAGWDGVDYEQYF. CDR3 in DNA: TGTGCCTGGAGGGCAGGATGGGATGGAGTTGATTACGAGCAGTACTTC.

This chain uses TRBV9 with TRBJ2-1; the match to TRBD2 covers 11 bases. Unmatched junction bases numbered 5, after V lost 2 bases and J lost 4 bases. The CDR3 sequence is 16 residues long. Germline values: CDR1 SGDLS, CDR2 YYNGEE. CDR3 in DNA: TGTGCCAGCAGCGTTTACGGGACTAGCGGTTACAATGAGCAGTTCTTC. It codes for CASSVYGTSGYNEQFF.

This rearrangement joins TRBV7-2 to TRBJ2-3, with TRBD2 matching over 7 bases. Losses at the gene ends were 1 base for V and 1 base for J; bases not matched to a gene: 5. Germline V CDR1 and CDR2: SGHTA, FQGNSA. The CDR3 has 16 residues. CDR3 sequence (DNA): TGTGCCAGCAGCTTAGAACAGCGGGGTGGCACAGATACGCAGTATTTT. As protein: CASSLEQRGGTDTQYF. The full variable domain, in which reference TRBV7-2 and TRBJ2-3 provide the parts outside the CDR3, is GAGVSQSPSNKVTEKGKDVELRCDPISGHTALYWYRQSLGQGLEFLIYFQGNSAPDKSGLPSDRFSAERTGGSVSTLTIQRTQQEDSAVYLCASSLEQRGGTDTQYFGPGTRLTVL.

The rearrangement uses TRBV19 and TRBJ2-7, with 8 bases identical to TRBD2. Trimming took 3 bases from V and 3 from J; bases not matched to a gene: 7. Germline CDR1 is LNHDA and CDR2 is SQIVND (reference sequence). The CDR3 is 15 amino acids. In DNA, the CDR3 is TGTGCCAGTAGTATTGACGGACTAGCTTTCTACGAGCAGTACTTC. This translates into CASSIDGLAFYEQYF.

Note on this clone: Since a much larger clone is just one base distant, this may be a read error. The sample carries other DNA sequences with the same CDR3. The chain uses TRBV5-6 and TRBJ1-1; D unresolved. Per germline, CDR1 SGHDT and CDR2 YYEEEE. The length of the CDR3 is 11 residues. Trimming removed 3 bases at V and 1 base at J, with 1 base between. The CDR3 nucleotides read TGTGCCAGCAGCTCGAACACTGAAGCTTTCTTT. Protein sequence: CASSSNTEAFF.

The chain links TRBV6-5 to TRBJ1-5; 7 bases agree with TRBD1. The CDR3 runs 15 residues. Germline V gives CDR1 MNHEY, CDR2 SVGAGI. With V trimmed by 5 bases and J by 5 bases, 9 bases remained unmatched. CDR3 coding DNA: TGTGCCAGCAGTCCCGGGACAGACAATTATCAGCCCCAGCATTTT. This gives the protein CASSPGTDNYQPQHF.

The V call is TRBV19, the J call TRBJ2-1; 7 positions agree with TRBD2. Looked up from germline, CDR1 is LNHDA and CDR2 is SQIVND (reference sequence). With 5 bases clipped from V and 0 bases from J, the junction kept 10 bases outside the gene matches. The CDR3 consists of 17 residues. The CDR3 is CASSEEWRGSSYNEQFF. The CDR3 DNA is TGTGCCAGTAGTGAGGAGTGGCGGGGGAGCTCCTACAATGAGCAGTTCTTC.

This rearrangement joins TRBV28 to TRBJ1-5; the D gene is possibly TRBD1 (5 bases). CDR3 length: 15 residues. From germline, CDR1 is MDHEN and CDR2 SYDVKM. Between the trimmed V and J ends, which lost 4 bases and 9 bases, there was a span of 19 bases. CDR3 in amino acids: CASSSTGGKPRPQHF. The DNA for the CDR3 is TGTGCCAGCAGTTCCACCGGGGGGAAACCCCGGCCCCAGCATTTT.

The chain recombines TRBV7-3 with TRBJ1-2, with 11 bases identical to TRBD1. Unmatched junction bases numbered 5, after V lost 6 bases and J lost 8 bases. This CDR3 is built from 13 residues. Germline values: CDR1 SGHTA, CDR2 FQGTGA. In DNA form, the CDR3 reads TGTGCCAGCAGTGGACAGGGGGCTGGCGGCTACACCTTC. This codes for CASSGQGAGGYTF.

This clone appeared a single time. At the DNA level, this CDR3 is encoded by other sequences in the same sample as well. The chain carries TRBV19 and TRBJ1-1; possibly TRBD1 for D (5 bases). V was shortened by 4 bases and J by 5 bases, with 8 bases between the two germline ends. Germline CDR1 is LNHDA and CDR2 is SQIVND (reference sequence). CDR3 length equals 12 residues. CDR3 loop: CASSSGATEAFF. The DNA of the CDR3 is TGTGCCAGTAGTAGTGGGGCGACTGAAGCTTTCTTT.